This T cell receptor beta chain was identified in a study of B cell selection in AIRE deficiency (dated by TCRdb to about 2019). Background on the whole study: Researchers compared the TCRbeta repertoires of sorted blood CD4+ conventional T cells and regulatory T cells from AIRE-deficient patients with the corresponding repertoires from healthy controls. The TCR-sequenced cohort comprised roughly 5 AIRE-deficient APECED patients and roughly 5 healthy control donors.

The immunoSEQ platform was used for TCRbeta chain sequencing. The published analysis was carried out like this. When Treg repertoires were pooled, patients gave 62,000 or so distinct TCRbeta sequences, while healthy donors gave around 96,000. Treg TCRbeta sequences shared by two or more individuals were defined as public, and these public Treg TCRbeta sequences were subsequently searched for in Tconv repertoires. Differences between groups were assessed by Mann-Whitney U tests with Bonferroni-Dunn correction in GraphPad Prism 7.03. In TCRdb, the immuneACCESS table is reduced to in-frame sequences with V and J assigned. These tables do not hold every clone; where another copy was compared, an unresolved V gene accounts for under half, and the others remain unexplained. That table supplies the V and J calls and clone size; D and trimming were determined from the DNA. The sample contains over 20,000 clones, 80% to 95% of them found a single time. More than 1.2% of the sample belongs to the ten largest clones.

V loses 3 bases at its end and J loses 8 bases; junction bases beyond the gene matches: 9. Measured from the cysteine to the phenylalanine, the CDR3 is 15 residues long. Only CDR3 DNA is held: 45 bases, read in frame from base 1. The germline V gene encodes CDR1 SGHTA and CDR2 FQGNSA. For sorting, regulatory T cells were defined as CD4+CD25hiCD127low/negative cells. The healthy donors who provided the control samples were not related to the patients. Tconv and Treg cells for TCRbeta sequencing were sorted on a FACSAria flow cytometer. The sorted cells went into 5-ml round-bottom polystyrene tubes, and the dry cell pellets were then frozen at -80 degrees C until sequencing. Study-wide conclusions, independent of this receptor: Approximately 30% of the Treg TCRbeta sequences shared among healthy donors turned up in patient Tconv cells, suggesting that Treg-biased clones are diverted into the Tconv compartment. Tconv and Treg cells from AIRE-deficient patients showed TCRBV gene usage, CDR3 length and TCR diversity similar to those of healthy donors. Only TCRbeta chains were sequenced, and approximately 34% of the Treg sequences shared among healthy donors were also detected in healthy Tconv cells, possibly owing to differing TCRalpha chains. Shared Treg sequences had shorter CDR3s, which reflects a bias toward rearrangements containing few non-templated nucleotide insertions. Of 3657 shared Treg TCRbeta sequences, 30% to 40% were shared only among healthy donors and around 9.4% only among patients, suggesting less efficient Treg selection without AIRE.

About this clone: What this receptor recognizes is not known. No much larger clone exists at a distance of one base, and base qualities are not known.

The receptor was derived from a human donor in good health. Source material: CD4+CD25+ Tregs sorted from PBMCs. The V gene is TRBV7-2 and the J gene is TRBJ2-1; the junction holds 8 bases that match TRBD1. The nucleotides read TGTGCCAGCAGCTTGGGGCCCTGGGGACAGGATGAGCAGTTCTTC. The encoded protein is CASSLGPWGQDEQFF.